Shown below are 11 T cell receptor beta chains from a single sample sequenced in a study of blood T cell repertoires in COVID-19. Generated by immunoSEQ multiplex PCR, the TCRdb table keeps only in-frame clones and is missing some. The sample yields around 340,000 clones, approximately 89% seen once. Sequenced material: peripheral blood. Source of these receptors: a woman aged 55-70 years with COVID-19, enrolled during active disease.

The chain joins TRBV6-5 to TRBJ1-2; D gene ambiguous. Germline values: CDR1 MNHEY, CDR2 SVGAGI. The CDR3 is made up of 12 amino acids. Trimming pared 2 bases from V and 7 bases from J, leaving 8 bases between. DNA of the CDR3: TGTGCCAGCAGTTACAGACGGGGTGGCTACACCTTC. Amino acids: CASSYRRGGYTF.

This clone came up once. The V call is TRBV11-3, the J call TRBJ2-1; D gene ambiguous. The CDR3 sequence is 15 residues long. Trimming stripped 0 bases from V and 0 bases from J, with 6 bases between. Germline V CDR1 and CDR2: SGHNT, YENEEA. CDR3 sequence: CASSLDRSSYNEQFF. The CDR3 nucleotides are TGTGCCAGCAGCTTAGACAGAAGCTCCTACAATGAGCAGTTCTTC.

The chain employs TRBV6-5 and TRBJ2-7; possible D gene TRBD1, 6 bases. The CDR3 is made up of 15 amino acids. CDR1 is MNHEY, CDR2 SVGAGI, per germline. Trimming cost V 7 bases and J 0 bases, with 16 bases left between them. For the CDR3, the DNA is TGTGCCAGCACCCAGCGGACAGCGAGCTCCTACGAGCAGTACTTC. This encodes CASTQRTASSYEQYF.

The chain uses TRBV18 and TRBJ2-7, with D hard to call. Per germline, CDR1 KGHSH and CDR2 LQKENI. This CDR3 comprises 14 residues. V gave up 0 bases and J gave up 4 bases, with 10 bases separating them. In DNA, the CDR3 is TGTGCCAGCTCACCACCCTCCTTGCGATACGAGCAGTACTTC. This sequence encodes CASSPPSLRYEQYF.

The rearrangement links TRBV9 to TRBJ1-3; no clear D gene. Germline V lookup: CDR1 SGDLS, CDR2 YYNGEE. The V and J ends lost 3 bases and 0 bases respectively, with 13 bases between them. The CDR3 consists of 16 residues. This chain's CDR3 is CASSERGISSGNTIYF. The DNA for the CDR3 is TGTGCCAGCAGCGAGCGCGGGATTTCCTCTGGAAACACCATATATTTT.

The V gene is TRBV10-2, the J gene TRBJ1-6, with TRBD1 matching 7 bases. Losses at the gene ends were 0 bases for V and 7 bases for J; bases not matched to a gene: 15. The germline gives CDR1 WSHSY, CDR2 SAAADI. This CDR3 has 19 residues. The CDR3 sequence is CASSESEGQAASGNSPLHF. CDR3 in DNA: TGCGCCAGCAGTGAGTCAGAAGGACAGGCGGCCTCTGGCAATTCACCCCTCCACTTT.

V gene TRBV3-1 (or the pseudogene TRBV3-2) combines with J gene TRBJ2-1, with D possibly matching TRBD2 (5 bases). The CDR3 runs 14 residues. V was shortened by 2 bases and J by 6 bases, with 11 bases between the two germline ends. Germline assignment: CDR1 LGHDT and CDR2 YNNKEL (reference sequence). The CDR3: CASSQRYGVNEQFF. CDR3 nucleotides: TGTGCCAGCAGCCAAAGGTACGGGGTCAATGAGCAGTTCTTC.

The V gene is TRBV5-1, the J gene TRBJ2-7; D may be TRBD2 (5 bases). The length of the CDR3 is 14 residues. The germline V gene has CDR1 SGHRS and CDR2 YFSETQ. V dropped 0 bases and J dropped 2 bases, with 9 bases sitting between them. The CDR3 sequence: CASSLASGTYEQYF. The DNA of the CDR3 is TGCGCCAGCAGCTTGGCCTCGGGGACCTACGAGCAGTACTTC.

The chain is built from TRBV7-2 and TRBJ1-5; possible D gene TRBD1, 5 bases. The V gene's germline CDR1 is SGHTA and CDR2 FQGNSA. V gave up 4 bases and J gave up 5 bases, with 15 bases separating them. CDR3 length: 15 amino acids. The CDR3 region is CASSSWGGIYQPQHF. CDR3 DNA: TGTGCCAGCAGCTCCTGGGGGGGGATATATCAGCCCCAGCATTTT.

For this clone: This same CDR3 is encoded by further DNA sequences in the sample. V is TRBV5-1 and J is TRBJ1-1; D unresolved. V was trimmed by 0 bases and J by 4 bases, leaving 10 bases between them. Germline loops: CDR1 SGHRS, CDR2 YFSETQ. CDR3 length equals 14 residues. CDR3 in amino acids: CASSLGGSGTEAFF. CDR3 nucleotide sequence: TGCGCCAGCAGCTTGGGGGGTAGCGGCACTGAAGCTTTCTTT.

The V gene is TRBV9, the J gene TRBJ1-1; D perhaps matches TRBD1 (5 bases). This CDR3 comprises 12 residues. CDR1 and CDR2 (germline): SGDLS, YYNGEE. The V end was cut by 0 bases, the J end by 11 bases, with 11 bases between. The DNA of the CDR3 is TGTGCCAGCAGCGTAGAGAAAGGGGCCGCTTTCTTT. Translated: CASSVEKGAAFF.